This TCR beta chain was recovered during a study of blood T cell repertoires in COVID-19. For the study at large: COVID-19 samples from acute and convalescent phases originated in the United States, Italy and Spain. In each case, the material was cDNA or gDNA derived from T cells, B-cell-depleted T cells, or PBMCs.

This CDR3 is 14 amino acids long. V was clipped by 5 bases and J by 7 bases, with 12 bases between them. The V gene's germline CDR1 is SGHVS and CDR2 FQNEAQ. In the original workflow: Nucleated cell counts were estimated from reference gene primer amplification. TCRdb keeps only in-frame clones here, not all; method: immunoSEQ multiplex PCR. That table supplies the V and J calls and clone size; D and trimming were determined from the DNA. The table records about 240,000 clones, 85% of them present only once. The Seattle site enrolled patients during active infection and followed them longitudinally. This TCR was recovered from a middle-aged man with COVID-19, enrolled during active disease. V is TRBV7-8 and J is TRBJ1-6; D perhaps matches TRBD1 (6 bases). The sequenced sample was peripheral blood. The CDR3 loop is CASSPPGTNSPLHF. Here the CDR3 DNA reads TGTGCCAGCAGCCCCCCGGGGACAAATTCACCCCTCCACTTT.